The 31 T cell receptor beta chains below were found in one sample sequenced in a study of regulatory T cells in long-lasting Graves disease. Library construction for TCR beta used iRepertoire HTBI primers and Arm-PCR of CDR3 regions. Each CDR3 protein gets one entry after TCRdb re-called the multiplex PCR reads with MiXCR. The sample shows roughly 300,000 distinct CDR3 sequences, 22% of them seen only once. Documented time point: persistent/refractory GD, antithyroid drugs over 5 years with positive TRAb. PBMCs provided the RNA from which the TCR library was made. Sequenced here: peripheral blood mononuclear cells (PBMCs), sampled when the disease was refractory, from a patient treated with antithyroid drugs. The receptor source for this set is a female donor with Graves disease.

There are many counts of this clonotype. In DNA, the CDR3 is TGTGCCACCAGCAGAGATGGGAAGGGGGACACTGAAGCTTTCTTT. It specifies CATSRDGKGDTEAFF. The chain couples TRBV15 to TRBJ1-1; D possibly corresponds to TRBD1 (6 bases). Per germline, CDR1 LNHNV and CDR2 YYDKDF (reference sequence). The CDR3 has 15 residues. V gave up 0 bases and J gave up 3 bases, with 11 bases separating them. Combining the CDR3 with reference TRBV15 and TRBJ1-1 gives the whole variable domain DAMVIQNPRYQVTQFGKPVTLSCSQTLNHNVMYWYQQKSSQAPKLLFHYYDKDFNNEADTPDNFQSRRPNTSFCFLDIRSPGLGDTAMYLCATSRDGKGDTEAFFGQGTRLTVV.

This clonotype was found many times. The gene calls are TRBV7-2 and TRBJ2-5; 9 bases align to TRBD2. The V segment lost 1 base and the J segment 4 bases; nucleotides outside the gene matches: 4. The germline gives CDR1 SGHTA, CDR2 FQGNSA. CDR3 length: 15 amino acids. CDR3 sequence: CASSLGLAGRETQYF. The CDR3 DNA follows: TGTGCCAGCAGCTTAGGCCTAGCGGGAAGAGAGACCCAGTACTTC.

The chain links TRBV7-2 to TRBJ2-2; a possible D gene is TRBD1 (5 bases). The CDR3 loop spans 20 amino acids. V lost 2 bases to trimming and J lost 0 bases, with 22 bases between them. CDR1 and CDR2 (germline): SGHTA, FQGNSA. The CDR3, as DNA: TGTGCCAGCAGCTTATCCCCAGGATACCGACAGATGTCGAACACCGGGGAGCTGTTTTTT. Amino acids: CASSLSPGYRQMSNTGELFF. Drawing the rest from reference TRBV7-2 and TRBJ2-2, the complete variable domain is GAGVSQSPSNKVTEKGKDVELRCDPISGHTALYWYRQSLGQGLEFLIYFQGNSAPDKSGLPSDRFSAERTGGSVSTLTIQRTQQEDSAVYLCASSLSPGYRQMSNTGELFFGEGSRLTVL.

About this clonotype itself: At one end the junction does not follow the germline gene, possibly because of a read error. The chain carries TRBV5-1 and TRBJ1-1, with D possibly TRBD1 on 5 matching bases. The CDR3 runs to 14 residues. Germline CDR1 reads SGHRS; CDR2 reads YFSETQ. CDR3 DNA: TGTGCCAGCAGCGCGGGACTGAAGAACACTGAAGCTTTCTTT. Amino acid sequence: CASSAGLKNTEAFF.

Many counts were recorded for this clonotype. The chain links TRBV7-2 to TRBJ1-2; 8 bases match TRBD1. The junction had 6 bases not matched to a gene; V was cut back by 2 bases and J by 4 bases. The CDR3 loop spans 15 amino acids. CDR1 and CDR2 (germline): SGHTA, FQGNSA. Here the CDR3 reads CASSLSAGGSYGYTF. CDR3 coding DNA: TGTGCCAGCAGCTTATCGGCAGGGGGCAGCTATGGCTACACCTTC.

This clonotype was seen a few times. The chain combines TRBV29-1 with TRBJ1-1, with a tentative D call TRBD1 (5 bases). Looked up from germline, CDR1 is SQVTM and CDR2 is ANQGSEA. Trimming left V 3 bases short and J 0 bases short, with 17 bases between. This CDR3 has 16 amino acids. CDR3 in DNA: TGCAGCGTTGATAAGGGGTCGTCCGCGTTGAACACTGAAGCTTTCTTT. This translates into CSVDKGSSALNTEAFF.

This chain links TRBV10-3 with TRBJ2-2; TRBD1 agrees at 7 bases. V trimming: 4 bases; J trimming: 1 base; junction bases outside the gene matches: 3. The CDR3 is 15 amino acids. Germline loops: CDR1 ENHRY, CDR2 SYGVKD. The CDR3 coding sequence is TGTGCCATCAGTGGCCGGGACAGGAACACCGGGGAGCTGTTTTTT. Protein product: CAISGRDRNTGELFF.

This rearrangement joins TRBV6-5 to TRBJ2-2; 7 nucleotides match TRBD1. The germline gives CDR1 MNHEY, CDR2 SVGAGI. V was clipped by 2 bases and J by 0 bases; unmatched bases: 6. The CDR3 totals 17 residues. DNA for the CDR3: TGTGCCAGCAGTTACCGGTCCAGGGGGTCGAACACCGGGGAGCTGTTTTTT. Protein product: CASSYRSRGSNTGELFF.

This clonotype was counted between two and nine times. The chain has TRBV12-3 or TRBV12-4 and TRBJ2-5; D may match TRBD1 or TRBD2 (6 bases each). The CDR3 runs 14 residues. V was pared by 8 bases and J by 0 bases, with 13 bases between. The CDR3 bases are TGTGCCAGCTCGTGGCGGGACAACCAAGAGACCCAGTACTTC. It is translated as CASSWRDNQETQYF.

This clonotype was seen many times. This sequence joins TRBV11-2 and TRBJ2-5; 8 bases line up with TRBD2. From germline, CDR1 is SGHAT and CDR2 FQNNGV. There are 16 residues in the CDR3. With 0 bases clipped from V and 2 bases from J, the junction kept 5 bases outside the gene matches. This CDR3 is CASSLEVAGTQETQYF. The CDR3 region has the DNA TGTGCCAGCAGCTTAGAAGTAGCGGGGACTCAAGAGACCCAGTACTTC.

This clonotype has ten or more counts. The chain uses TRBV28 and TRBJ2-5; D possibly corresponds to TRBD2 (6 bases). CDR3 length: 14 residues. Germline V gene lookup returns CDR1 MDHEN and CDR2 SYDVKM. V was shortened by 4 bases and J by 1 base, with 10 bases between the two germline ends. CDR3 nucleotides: TGTGCCAGCAGTTCCGGCGGGGCCCAAGAGACCCAGTACTTC. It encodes CASSSGGAQETQYF.

DNA for the CDR3: TGCAGTGCTTGCGGGGCCCCATGGTCGGACGAGCAGTACTTC. As protein: CSACGAPWSDEQYF. The chain recombines TRBV20-1 with TRBJ2-7, with D possibly matching TRBD2 (6 bases). The V and J ends lost 5 bases and 5 bases respectively, with 19 bases between them. The CDR3 extends over 14 amino acids. Germline V gives CDR1 DFQATT, CDR2 SNEGSKA (reference sequence).

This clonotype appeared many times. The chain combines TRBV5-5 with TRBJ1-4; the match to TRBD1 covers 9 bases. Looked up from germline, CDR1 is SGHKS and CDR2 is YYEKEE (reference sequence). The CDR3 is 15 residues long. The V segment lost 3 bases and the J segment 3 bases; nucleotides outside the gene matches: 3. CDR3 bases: TGTGCCAGCAGCTCAGGACAGGGGCCTAATGAAAAACTGTTTTTT. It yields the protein CASSSGQGPNEKLFF.

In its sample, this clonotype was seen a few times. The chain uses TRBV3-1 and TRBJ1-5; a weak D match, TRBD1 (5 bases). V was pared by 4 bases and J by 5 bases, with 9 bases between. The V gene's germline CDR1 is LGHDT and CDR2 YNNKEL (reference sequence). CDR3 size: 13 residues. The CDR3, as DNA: TGTGCCAGCAGCCCAGTGGGACATCAGCCCCAGCATTTT. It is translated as CASSPVGHQPQHF. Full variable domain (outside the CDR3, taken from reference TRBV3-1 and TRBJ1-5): DTAVSQTPKYLVTQMGNDKSIKCEQNLGHDTMYWYKQDSKKFLKIMFSYNNKELIINETVPNRFSPKSPDKAHLNLHINSLELGDSAVYFCASSPVGHQPQHFGDGTRLSIL.

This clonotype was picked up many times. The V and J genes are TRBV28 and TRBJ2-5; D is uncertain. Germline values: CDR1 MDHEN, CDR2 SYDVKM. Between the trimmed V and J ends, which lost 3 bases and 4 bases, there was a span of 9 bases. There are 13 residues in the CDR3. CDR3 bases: TGTGCCAGCAGTTTCCTAACGGGAGAGACCCAGTACTTC. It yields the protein CASSFLTGETQYF.

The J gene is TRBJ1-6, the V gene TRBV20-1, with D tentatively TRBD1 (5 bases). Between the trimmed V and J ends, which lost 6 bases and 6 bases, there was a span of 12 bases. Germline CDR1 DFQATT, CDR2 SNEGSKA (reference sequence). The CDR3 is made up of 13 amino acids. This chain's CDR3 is CSATRDGNSPLHF. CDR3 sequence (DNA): TGCAGTGCCACGAGGGACGGTAATTCACCCCTCCACTTT.

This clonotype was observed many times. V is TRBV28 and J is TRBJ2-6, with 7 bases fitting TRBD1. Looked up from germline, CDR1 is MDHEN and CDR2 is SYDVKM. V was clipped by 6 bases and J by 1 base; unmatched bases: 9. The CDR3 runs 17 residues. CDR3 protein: CASRGDRADSGANVLTF. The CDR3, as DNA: TGTGCCAGCAGAGGGGACAGAGCGGATTCTGGGGCCAACGTCCTGACTTTC.

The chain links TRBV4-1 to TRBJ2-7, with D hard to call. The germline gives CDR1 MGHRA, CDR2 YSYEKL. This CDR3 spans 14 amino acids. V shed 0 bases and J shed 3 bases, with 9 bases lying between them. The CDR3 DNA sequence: TGCGCCAGCAGCCAAGAGCCGACTTACTACGAGCAGTACTTC. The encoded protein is CASSQEPTYYEQYF.

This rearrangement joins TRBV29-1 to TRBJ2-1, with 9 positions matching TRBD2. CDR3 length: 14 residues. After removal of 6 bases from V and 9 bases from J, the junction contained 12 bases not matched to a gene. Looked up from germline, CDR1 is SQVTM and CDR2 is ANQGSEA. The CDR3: CSVLAGVRASEQFF. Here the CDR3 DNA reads TGCAGCGTGTTAGCGGGAGTGCGGGCTAGTGAGCAGTTCTTC.

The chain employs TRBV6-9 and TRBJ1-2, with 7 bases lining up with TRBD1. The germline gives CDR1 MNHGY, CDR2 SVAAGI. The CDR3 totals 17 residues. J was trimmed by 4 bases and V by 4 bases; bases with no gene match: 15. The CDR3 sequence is CASSSLGLGTAPYGYTF. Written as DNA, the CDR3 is TGTGCCAGCAGTTCCCTCGGTCTGGGGACAGCGCCCTATGGCTACACCTTC.

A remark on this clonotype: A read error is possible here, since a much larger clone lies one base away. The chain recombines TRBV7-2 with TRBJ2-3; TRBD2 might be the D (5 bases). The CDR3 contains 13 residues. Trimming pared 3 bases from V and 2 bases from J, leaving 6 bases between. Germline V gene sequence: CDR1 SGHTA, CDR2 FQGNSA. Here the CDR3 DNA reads TGTGCCAGCAGCTTCGGGAACACAGATACGCAGTATTTT. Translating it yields CASSFGNTDTQYF.

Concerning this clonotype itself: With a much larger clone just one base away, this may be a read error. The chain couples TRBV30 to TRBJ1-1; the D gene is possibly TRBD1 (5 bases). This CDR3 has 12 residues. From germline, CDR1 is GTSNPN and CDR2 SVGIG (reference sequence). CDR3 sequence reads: CTWSEGTTEAFF. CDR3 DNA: TGTACCTGGAGTGAAGGGACCACTGAAGCTTTCTTT.

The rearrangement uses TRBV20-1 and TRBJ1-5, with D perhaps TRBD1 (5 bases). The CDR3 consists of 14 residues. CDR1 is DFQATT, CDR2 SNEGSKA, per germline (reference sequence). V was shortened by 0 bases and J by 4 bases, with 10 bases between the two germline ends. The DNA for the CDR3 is TGCAGTGCTAGAGATGGGACGATGAATCAGCCCCAGCATTTT. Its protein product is CSARDGTMNQPQHF.

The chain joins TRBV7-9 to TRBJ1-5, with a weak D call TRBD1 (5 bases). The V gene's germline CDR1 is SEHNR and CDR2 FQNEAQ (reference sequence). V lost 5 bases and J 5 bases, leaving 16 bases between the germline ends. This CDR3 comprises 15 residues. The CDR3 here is CASSRRGGNYQPQHF. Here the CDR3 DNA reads TGTGCCAGCAGCCGCCGCGGGGGGAATTATCAGCCCCAGCATTTT.

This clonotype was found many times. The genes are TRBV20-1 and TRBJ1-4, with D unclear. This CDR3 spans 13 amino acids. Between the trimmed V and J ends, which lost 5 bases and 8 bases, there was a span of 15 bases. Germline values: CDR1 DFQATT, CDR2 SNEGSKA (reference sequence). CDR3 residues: CSAQGLVGEKLFF. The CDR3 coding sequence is TGCAGTGCTCAAGGACTAGTGGGGGAAAAACTGTTTTTT.

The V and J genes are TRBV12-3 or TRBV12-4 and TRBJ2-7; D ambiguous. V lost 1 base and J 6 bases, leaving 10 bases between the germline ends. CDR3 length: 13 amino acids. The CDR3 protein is CASSLGADCEQYF. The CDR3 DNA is TGTGCCAGCAGTTTAGGGGCAGACTGCGAGCAGTACTTC.

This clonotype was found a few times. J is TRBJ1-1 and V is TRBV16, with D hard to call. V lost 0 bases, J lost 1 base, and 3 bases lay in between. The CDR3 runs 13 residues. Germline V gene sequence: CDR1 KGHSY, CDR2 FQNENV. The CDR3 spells CASSQSGNTEAFF. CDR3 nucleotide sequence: TGTGCCAGCAGCCAATCGGGGAACACTGAAGCTTTCTTT.

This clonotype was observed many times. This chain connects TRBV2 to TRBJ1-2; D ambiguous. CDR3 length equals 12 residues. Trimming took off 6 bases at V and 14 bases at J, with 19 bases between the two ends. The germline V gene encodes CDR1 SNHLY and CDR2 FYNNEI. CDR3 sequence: CASSRPGLGCTF. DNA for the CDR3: TGTGCCAGCAGCCGACCCGGGCTCGGGTGTACCTTC.

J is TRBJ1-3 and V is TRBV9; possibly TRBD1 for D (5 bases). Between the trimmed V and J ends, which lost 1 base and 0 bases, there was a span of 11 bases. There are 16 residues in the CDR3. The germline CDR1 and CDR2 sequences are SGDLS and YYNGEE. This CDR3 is CASSVFEGSSGNTIYF. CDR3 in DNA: TGTGCCAGCAGCGTATTCGAGGGGAGCTCTGGAAACACCATATATTTT.

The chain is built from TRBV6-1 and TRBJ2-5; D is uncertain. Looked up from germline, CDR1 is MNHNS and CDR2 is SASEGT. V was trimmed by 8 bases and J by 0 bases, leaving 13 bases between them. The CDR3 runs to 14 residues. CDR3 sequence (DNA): TGTGCCAGCCGCTTTGCGGCGTACCAAGAGACCCAGTACTTC. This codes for CASRFAAYQETQYF.

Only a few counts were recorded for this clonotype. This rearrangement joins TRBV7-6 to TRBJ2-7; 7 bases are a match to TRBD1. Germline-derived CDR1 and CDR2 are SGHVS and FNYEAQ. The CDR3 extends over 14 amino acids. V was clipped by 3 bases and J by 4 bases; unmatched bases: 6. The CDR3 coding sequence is TGTGCCAGCAGCTTCGGGACAGAAGCATACGAGCAGTACTTC. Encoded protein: CASSFGTEAYEQYF.